This T cell receptor beta chain was retrieved from a study of T cell repertoires in cytomegalovirus infection. About the research overall: CMV infection together with matching HLA type was indicated by public TCR beta signatures. Broader study findings: The ex vivo response showed dominance by HLA-C-restricted CMV-specific TCR beta clonotypes. Adding up the frequency of public TCR beta families identified people who carried CMV plus the relevant HLA.

The table lists this clonotype with many counts. Its specificity is unknown. TCRdb re-called the reads with MiXCR, one entry per CDR3 protein. The table shows almost 300,000 distinct CDR3 sequences, with around 9.1% occurring only once. Looked up from germline, CDR1 is SQVTM and CDR2 is ANQGSEA. Trimming shortened V by 0 bases and J by 3 bases, and 13 bases separated the two germline ends. This CDR3 has 15 amino acids. The chain has TRBV29-1 and TRBJ2-3; no clear D. The sequence was collected from a human donor in good health (CMV status not recorded). Some clones in this sample may be carry-over from other donors' samples. Input material: PBMCs. CDR3 sequence (DNA): TGCAGCGTTGAAGATATGGGGATTTGGACAGATACGCAGTATTTT. It encodes CSVEDMGIWTDTQYF.